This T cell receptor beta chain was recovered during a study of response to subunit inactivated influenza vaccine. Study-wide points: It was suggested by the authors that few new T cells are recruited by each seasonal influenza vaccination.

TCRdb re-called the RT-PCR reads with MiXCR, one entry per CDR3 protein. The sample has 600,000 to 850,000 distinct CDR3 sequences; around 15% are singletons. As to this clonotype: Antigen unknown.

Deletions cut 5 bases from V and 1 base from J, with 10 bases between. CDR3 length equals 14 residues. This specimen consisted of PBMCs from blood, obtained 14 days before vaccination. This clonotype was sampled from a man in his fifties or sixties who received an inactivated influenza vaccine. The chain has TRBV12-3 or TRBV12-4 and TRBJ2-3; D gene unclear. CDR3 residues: CASSPPRRTDTQYF. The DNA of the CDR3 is TGTGCCAGCAGTCCCCCCAGACGCACAGATACGCAGTATTTT.